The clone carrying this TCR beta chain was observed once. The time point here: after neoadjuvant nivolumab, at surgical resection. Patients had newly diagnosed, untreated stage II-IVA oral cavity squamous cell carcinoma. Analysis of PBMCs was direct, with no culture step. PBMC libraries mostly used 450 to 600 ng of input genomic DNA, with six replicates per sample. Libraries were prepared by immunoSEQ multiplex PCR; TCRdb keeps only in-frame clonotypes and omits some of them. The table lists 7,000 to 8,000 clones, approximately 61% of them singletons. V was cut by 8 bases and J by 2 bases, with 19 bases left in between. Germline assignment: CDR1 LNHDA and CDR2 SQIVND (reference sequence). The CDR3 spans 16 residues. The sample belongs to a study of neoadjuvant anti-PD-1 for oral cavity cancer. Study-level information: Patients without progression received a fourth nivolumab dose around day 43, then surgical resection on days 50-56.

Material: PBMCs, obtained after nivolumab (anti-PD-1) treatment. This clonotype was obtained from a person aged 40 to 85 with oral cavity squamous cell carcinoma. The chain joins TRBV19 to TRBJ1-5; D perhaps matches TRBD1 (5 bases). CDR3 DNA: TGTGCCAGTCTTATGAACACCGGGACGGGCAATCAGCCCCAGCATTTT. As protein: CASLMNTGTGNQPQHF.